This paragraph reports one T cell receptor (beta chain). Its antigen is as yet unknown. Trimming took 8 bases from V and 4 from J; bases not matched to a gene: 7. The CDR3 length is 14 residues. Germline CDR1 reads LNHDA; CDR2 reads SQIVND (reference sequence). This sample was taken from a study of CD8 T cell repertoires and HIV-1 epitope variants. Study as a whole: Twenty-five autologous and known Gag and Nef epitope variant peptides each stimulated T cells separately. Controls were a CMV, EBV and flu peptide pool, Ebola AY9 negative control, and no-peptide well.

Measured with immunoSEQ multiplex PCR; TCRdb has only the in-frame clones, and not every one. The data contain about 5,900 clones, more than 65% of them singletons. The study, taken as a whole, reports: Roughly nine antigen-specific TCR beta clonotypes were found; more than five seemed cross-reactive to variants.

The sequenced sample consisted of cultured CD8+ T cells derived from PBMCs. The chain combines TRBV19 with TRBJ2-1; 8 bases match TRBD2. This receptor was identified in a male donor with HIV. The CDR3 nucleotides are TGTGCCAGTGCAGCGGGGGTTATATACAATGAGCAGTTCTTC. It is translated as CASAAGVIYNEQFF.